Below, 28 T cell receptor beta chains from the same sample are listed, as sequenced in a study of a mutant IDH1 vaccine in newly diagnosed glioma (dated by TCRdb to the early 2020s). Their specific antigens are unknown. The library was built by means of the immunoSEQ multiplex PCR assay. The clones in this table, taken by TCRdb from immuneACCESS, are in-frame only. Not every clone is retained; where verified, under half of the shortfall comes from an unresolved V gene, and the cause of the rest is unknown. This sample comprises roughly 31,000 clones, 65% to 85% of them detected only once. The leading ten clones occupy roughly 30% of the sample. In the paper's terms, the time point label means: week 47, end of study. Each vaccine dose was 300 ug of a 20-mer mutant IDH1 peptide in Montanide, given subcutaneously with topical imiquimod. The sample was PBMCs, taken from a glioma patient whose treatment included an IDH1 peptide vaccine. The source of these receptors is a man in his thirties or forties with glioma.

The chain joins TRBV5-4 to TRBJ2-1; 9 bases are a match to TRBD1. Germline trimming cut 0 bases from V and 8 bases from J; bases unmatched to any gene: 12. The germline V gene has CDR1 SGHNT and CDR2 YYREEE (reference sequence). The CDR3 length is 17 residues. CDR3 loop: CASSLESRDRESDEQFF. The CDR3 nucleotides are TGTGCCAGCAGCTTGGAAAGCCGGGACAGGGAGTCCGATGAGCAGTTCTTC.

J is TRBJ2-7 and V is TRBV30; 11 bases align to TRBD1. The germline gives CDR1 GTSNPN, CDR2 SVGIG (reference sequence). The CDR3 loop spans 13 amino acids. J lost 6 bases, V lost 5 bases, and 6 bases had no gene match. CDR3 amino acids: CAWSRGTGGEQYF. CDR3 nucleotides: TGTGCCTGGTCTCGAGGGACAGGGGGCGAGCAGTACTTC.

The chain joins TRBV5-1 to TRBJ2-7; D unresolved. CDR3 size: 13 residues. Trimming removed 0 bases from V and 3 bases from J, with 7 bases in between. CDR1 SGHRS and CDR2 YFSETQ come from the germline V gene. The CDR3 reads CASSLAALYEQYF. The CDR3, as DNA: TGCGCCAGCAGCTTGGCGGCTCTCTACGAGCAGTACTTC.

The genes are TRBV6-4 and TRBJ2-6, with D possibly being TRBD1 (5 bases). CDR1 MRHNA and CDR2 SNTAGT come from the germline V gene. V was pared by 3 bases and J by 2 bases, with 5 bases between. The CDR3 contains 14 residues. The DNA for the CDR3 is TGTGCCAGCAGTGAGGGGCCTGGGGCCAACGTCCTGACTTTC. Translated: CASSEGPGANVLTF.

The J gene is TRBJ2-1, the V gene TRBV5-1; 8 bases match TRBD1. The CDR3 runs 14 residues. The V and J ends lost 0 bases and 8 bases, in that order; junction bases with no gene match: 4. The germline V gene has CDR1 SGHRS and CDR2 YFSETQ. CDR3 sequence: CASSLVQGADEQFF. CDR3 nucleotides: TGCGCCAGCAGCTTGGTTCAGGGGGCCGATGAGCAGTTCTTC. Based on the CDR3 plus reference TRBV5-1 and TRBJ2-1, the full variable domain is KAGVTQTPRYLIKTRGQQVTLSCSPISGHRSVSWYQQTPGQGLQFLFEYFSETQRNKGNFPGRFSGRQFSNSRSEMNVSTLELGDSALYLCASSLVQGADEQFFGPGTRLTVL.

This chain joins TRBV4-2 and TRBJ2-1; the match to TRBD1 covers 7 bases. The junction had 6 bases not matched to a gene; V was cut back by 5 bases and J by 5 bases. Germline-derived CDR1 and CDR2 are LGHNA and YNFKEQ. CDR3 length equals 14 residues. The CDR3 sequence: CASSTSGQHNEQFF. CDR3 in DNA: TGTGCCAGCAGCACCTCGGGACAGCACAATGAGCAGTTCTTC.

A single count supports this clone. The rearrangement uses TRBV6-5 and TRBJ1-1, with a tentative D call TRBD1 (6 bases). Germline V gene sequence: CDR1 MNHEY, CDR2 SVGAGI. This CDR3 region has 15 residues. Trimming pared 5 bases from V and 0 bases from J, leaving 13 bases between. The CDR3 here is CASSPRTVMNTEAFF. CDR3 nucleotide sequence: TGTGCCAGCAGTCCCCGGACAGTTATGAACACTGAAGCTTTCTTT.

This clone was picked up a small number of times. The chain recombines TRBV28 with TRBJ1-2; the match to TRBD1 covers 10 bases. V shed 6 bases, J shed 4 bases, and the junction held 5 bases outside the gene matches. The V gene's germline CDR1 is MDHEN and CDR2 SYDVKM. This CDR3 spans 14 amino acids. The CDR3 nucleotides read TGTGCCAGCAGCCCCGGGACAGGGGTCTATGGCTACACCTTC. This gives the protein CASSPGTGVYGYTF.

The CDR3 protein is CASSAGAGLSSYNEQFF. The CDR3 nucleotides are TGTGCCAGCAGCGCGGGAGCGGGGCTTAGCTCCTACAATGAGCAGTTCTTC. This sequence joins TRBV9 and TRBJ2-1; 7 positions match TRBD2. Germline V gene data show CDR1 as SGDLS and CDR2 as YYNGEE. J lost 0 bases, V lost 3 bases, and 9 bases had no gene match. The CDR3 runs 17 residues.

The chain links TRBV5-1 to TRBJ2-1; D remains unclear. This CDR3 contains 15 residues. V was pared by 2 bases and J by 2 bases, with 11 bases between. The V gene's germline CDR1 is SGHRS and CDR2 YFSETQ. Here the CDR3 reads CASSLDPAPYNEQFF. The CDR3 DNA reads as TGCGCCAGCAGCTTAGATCCAGCCCCCTACAATGAGCAGTTCTTC.

This chain links TRBV19 with TRBJ2-6, with 10 bases fitting TRBD1. The V and J ends lost 8 bases and 3 bases, in that order; junction bases with no gene match: 16. From germline, CDR1 is LNHDA and CDR2 SQIVND (reference sequence). This CDR3 has 19 residues. The CDR3 DNA is TGTGCCAGTTCACTCTCTCCGGGACAGGGGAGCCTTGGGGCCAACGTCCTGACTTTC. It codes for CASSLSPGQGSLGANVLTF.

This clone came up a few times. The genes are TRBV5-1 and TRBJ2-7, with 7 nucleotides matching TRBD2. Germline V CDR1 and CDR2: SGHRS, YFSETQ. After removal of 0 bases from V and 0 bases from J, the junction contained 12 bases not matched to a gene. This CDR3 spans 18 amino acids. The CDR3, as DNA: TGCGCCAGCAGCTTGGCACTGTCGGCGGGGGACCTCTCCTACGAGCAGTACTTC. As protein: CASSLALSAGDLSYEQYF.

The V call is TRBV5-5, the J call TRBJ1-2; D gene uncertain. The CDR3 is 12 amino acids. Germline CDR1 reads SGHKS; CDR2 reads YYEKEE (reference sequence). Trimming cost V 5 bases and J 8 bases, with 13 bases left between them. The CDR3 DNA follows: TGTGCCAGCAGTCCCCCGATGGGCGGCTACACCTTC. This gives the protein CASSPPMGGYTF.

V gene TRBV5-6 combines with J gene TRBJ1-5, with D uncertain. Germline V gives CDR1 SGHDT, CDR2 YYEEEE. The CDR3 extends over 15 amino acids. The V end lost 4 bases, the J end lost 0 bases, and 11 bases lay between the germline ends. The CDR3 DNA reads as TGTGCCAGCAGCCTAACAGCGGATAGCAATCAGCCCCAGCATTTT. Translated, it gives CASSLTADSNQPQHF. The entire variable domain, with the rest obtained from reference TRBV5-6 and TRBJ1-5, is as follows: DAGVTQSPTHLIKTRGQQVTLRCSPKSGHDTVSWYQQALGQGPQFIFQYYEEEERQRGNFPDRFSGHQFPNYSSELNVNALLLGDSALYLCASSLTADSNQPQHFGDGTRLSIL.

The chain has TRBV30 and TRBJ1-5; the D gene is possibly TRBD1 (5 bases). The V end lost 7 bases, the J end lost 2 bases, and 24 bases lay between the germline ends. The CDR3 loop spans 17 amino acids. CDR1 and CDR2 from the germline V gene are GTSNPN and SVGIG (reference sequence). The CDR3 sequence: CAYRHRSQGVRNQPQHF. The CDR3 DNA is TGTGCCTATCGACACCGTAGCCAGGGAGTTCGCAATCAGCCCCAGCATTTT.

This clone appeared a few times. The chain couples TRBV5-1 to TRBJ1-1; TRBD1 agrees at 8 bases. J was trimmed by 3 bases and V by 3 bases; bases with no gene match: 4. Germline V gene sequence: CDR1 SGHRS, CDR2 YFSETQ. The CDR3 covers 14 residues. The CDR3 spells CASSSGGSYTEAFF. The CDR3 nucleotides read TGCGCCAGCAGCTCAGGGGGCTCTTACACTGAAGCTTTCTTT.

This rearrangement joins TRBV5-4 to TRBJ2-6; 7 positions match TRBD2. This CDR3 contains 16 residues. In germline, CDR1 is SGHNT, CDR2 YYREEE (reference sequence). The ends lost 3 bases at V and 4 bases at J; junction bases unmatched: 7. The CDR3 region has the DNA TGTGCCAGCAGCTCCGGCCGGGGGGTAGGGGCCAACGTCCTGACTTTC. Translating gives CASSSGRGVGANVLTF.

The chain uses TRBV5-6 and TRBJ1-1, with TRBD1 identical over 7 bases. V lost 6 bases, J lost 6 bases, and 11 bases stayed unmatched. CDR1 is SGHDT and CDR2 is YYEEEE in the germline V gene. This CDR3 region has 14 residues. CDR3 region: CASNLGYRGSEAFF. For the CDR3, the DNA is TGTGCCAGCAATCTCGGGTACAGGGGATCTGAAGCTTTCTTT.

This chain links TRBV4-1 with TRBJ1-1, with a possible D match to TRBD1 (5 bases). CDR3 size: 14 residues. The V end was cut by 1 base, the J end by 3 bases, with 9 bases between. Germline V lookup: CDR1 MGHRA, CDR2 YSYEKL. CDR3: CASSQVGGYTEAFF. The CDR3 DNA is TGCGCCAGCAGCCAAGTTGGGGGTTACACTGAAGCTTTCTTT.

V gene TRBV5-6 combines with J gene TRBJ2-1; D call uncertain. This CDR3 has 16 amino acids. V was shortened by 2 bases and J by 0 bases, with 12 bases between the two germline ends. The germline CDR1 and CDR2 sequences are SGHDT and YYEEEE. For the CDR3, the DNA is TGTGCCAGCAGCTTTTTGGCTACCTTCTCCTACAATGAGCAGTTCTTC. Protein sequence: CASSFLATFSYNEQFF.

The genes are TRBV25-1 and TRBJ1-3; no reliable D call. The CDR3 sequence is 14 residues long. The V gene's germline CDR1 is MGHDK and CDR2 SYGVNS. V lost 1 base and J lost 3, with 7 bases in between. The DNA of the CDR3 is TGTGCCAGCAGTGAATTCAAAGGTGGAAACACCATATATTTT. It yields the protein CASSEFKGGNTIYF.

This rearrangement joins TRBV27 to TRBJ1-5, with TRBD1 as a possible D gene (5 bases). This CDR3 region has 13 residues. Germline CDR1 is MNHEY and CDR2 is SMNVEV (reference sequence). Trimming took 2 bases from V and 9 from J, leaving 11 bases between them. Here the CDR3 DNA reads TGTGCCAGCAGTTTAAGCCTGAGGGGGCCCCAGCATTTT. Translated, it gives CASSLSLRGPQHF.

This chain joins TRBV10-2 and TRBJ1-5; possible D gene TRBD1, 5 bases. The CDR3 is 14 residues long. Deletions cut 6 bases from V and 4 bases from J, with 13 bases between. Germline V gives CDR1 WSHSY, CDR2 SAAADI. The CDR3 loop is CASRGPGGNQPQHF. CDR3 nucleotide sequence: TGCGCCAGCAGGGGGCCGGGGGGGAATCAGCCCCAGCATTTT.

This chain joins TRBV10-1 and TRBJ2-7; TRBD2 matches 8 bases. The CDR3 extends over 15 amino acids. V dropped 0 bases and J dropped 6; count of bases not matched to a gene: 7. CDR1 WNHNN and CDR2 SYGVQD come from the germline V gene (reference sequence). The CDR3 reads CASSESTSGFREQYF. CDR3 DNA: TGCGCCAGCAGTGAGTCAACTAGCGGATTTCGCGAGCAGTACTTC.

This chain links TRBV4-2 with TRBJ2-5; D not certain. The CDR3 runs to 14 residues. Germline V gene data show CDR1 as LGHNA and CDR2 as YNFKEQ. The germline V and J ends were trimmed by 0 bases and 2 bases, with 7 bases remaining between them. CDR3 loop: CASSQDSGQETQYF. The DNA of the CDR3 is TGTGCCAGCAGCCAAGATTCAGGACAAGAGACCCAGTACTTC.

The sample holds a few counts of this clone. The chain combines TRBV6-1 with TRBJ2-7; 10 bases match TRBD2. V was clipped by 6 bases and J by 5 bases; unmatched bases: 7. Germline V CDR1 and CDR2: MNHNS, SASEGT. The CDR3 has 14 amino acids. CDR3 loop: CASSRTSGNDEQYF. The CDR3 DNA is TGTGCCAGCAGCCGAACTAGCGGGAATGACGAGCAGTACTTC.

This chain joins TRBV30 and TRBJ2-5, with D maybe TRBD1 (5 bases). The length of the CDR3 is 12 residues. Germline V gene lookup returns CDR1 GTSNPN and CDR2 SVGIG (reference sequence). With 8 bases removed from V and 4 bases from J, the gap between germline ends came to 14 bases. The CDR3 loop is CAGAPSGETQYF. CDR3 coding DNA: TGTGCCGGGGCTCCTAGTGGAGAGACCCAGTACTTC.

The genes are TRBV7-2 and TRBJ2-5; perhaps TRBD2 as D (6 bases). V gave up 7 bases and J gave up 2 bases, with 14 bases separating them. Germline V lookup: CDR1 SGHTA, CDR2 FQGNSA. The CDR3 has 14 amino acids. Here the CDR3 reads CASKPGSGQETQYF. In DNA, the CDR3 is TGTGCCAGCAAACCCGGGAGCGGACAAGAGACCCAGTACTTC.